Below are 12 T cell receptor beta chains sequenced from a single sample in a study of blood T cell repertoires in COVID-19. This table comes from immunoSEQ multiplex PCR, and its TCRdb copy is limited to in-frame clones, with some not included. The data contain 150,000 to 200,000 clones, around 90% of them seen just once; the ten biggest clones take up 6.5% to 9.5%. Sequencing was carried out using PBMCs or T cells enriched from blood (not recorded which). The receptors shown here come from a woman aged 18 to 35 who had recovered from COVID-19.

This clone was found a few times. The rearrangement joins TRBV3-1 (or the pseudogene TRBV3-2) to TRBJ1-2; D uncertain. Between the trimmed V and J ends, which lost 2 bases and 7 bases, there was a span of 14 bases. The CDR3 has 14 residues. Germline CDR1 and CDR2: LGHDT and YNNKEL (reference sequence). Written as DNA, the CDR3 is TGTGCCAGCAGCCAATGGCGAGGTGCGGGTGGCTACACCTTC. Translating gives CASSQWRGAGGYTF.

The chain carries TRBV6-2 or TRBV6-3 and TRBJ1-5, with D maybe TRBD1 (6 bases). From germline, CDR1 is MNHEY and CDR2 SVGEGT. The CDR3 loop spans 13 amino acids. Trimming pared 5 bases from V and 7 bases from J, leaving 12 bases between. DNA for the CDR3: TGTGCCAGCAGTCTTACAGGGCAACAGCCCCAGCATTTT. Its translation is CASSLTGQQPQHF.

The chain employs TRBV4-1 and TRBJ2-2; maybe TRBD1 (5 bases). The CDR3 spans 18 residues. Germline V CDR1 and CDR2: MGHRA, YSYEKL. The V gene lost 4 bases and the J gene lost 0 bases, with 18 bases spanning the gap. The CDR3 spells CASSRQSGRAPNTGELFF. DNA for the CDR3: TGCGCCAGCAGCCGCCAATCAGGCAGGGCACCGAACACCGGGGAGCTGTTTTTT.

The chain links TRBV5-5 to TRBJ1-6, with a possible D match to TRBD1 (6 bases). The V and J ends lost 0 bases and 2 bases respectively, with 12 bases between them. Germline loops: CDR1 SGHKS, CDR2 YYEKEE (reference sequence). CDR3 length: 17 residues. CDR3 in DNA: TGTGCCAGCAGCTTGGCGGCCCAGGGGACCTATAATTCACCCCTCCACTTT. Residues: CASSLAAQGTYNSPLHF. The whole variable domain, filled in from reference TRBV5-5 and TRBJ1-6, reads DAGVTQSPTHLIKTRGQQVTLRCSPISGHKSVSWYQQVLGQGPQFIFQYYEKEERGRGNFPDRFSARQFPNYSSELNVNALLLGDSALYLCASSLAAQGTYNSPLHFGNGTRLTVT.

This clone is a singleton in its sample. This chain links TRBV25-1 with TRBJ1-5; D not certain. Germline CDR1 and CDR2: MGHDK and SYGVNS. CDR3 size: 14 residues. V dropped 1 base and J dropped 4 bases, with 8 bases sitting between them. CDR3: CASSEWSGNQPQHF. The CDR3 nucleotides read TGTGCCAGCAGTGAATGGTCAGGTAATCAGCCCCAGCATTTT.

V usage is TRBV6-5 and J usage is TRBJ1-2; 8 bases match TRBD1. After removal of 1 base from V and 4 bases from J, the junction contained 5 bases not matched to a gene. The CDR3 is 15 residues long. The V gene's germline CDR1 is MNHEY and CDR2 SVGAGI. CDR3 sequence reads: CASSYLQGVSYGYTF. In DNA, the CDR3 is TGTGCCAGCAGTTACTTACAGGGGGTATCCTATGGCTACACCTTC.

There are a few counts of this clone. The V gene is TRBV28, the J gene TRBJ2-5, with D maybe TRBD1 (6 bases). There are 15 residues in the CDR3. Germline values: CDR1 MDHEN, CDR2 SYDVKM. Trimming removed 5 bases at V and 4 bases at J, with 17 bases between. Here the CDR3 reads CASSLDRPSGETQYF. In DNA form, the CDR3 reads TGTGCCAGCAGTCTTGACAGGCCTTCGGGAGAGACCCAGTACTTC.

The chain carries TRBV27 and TRBJ2-7; 14 bases match TRBD2. The germline CDR1 and CDR2 sequences are MNHEY and SMNVEV (reference sequence). Trimming cost V 5 bases and J 10 bases; bases outside gene matches: 13. The CDR3 contains 16 residues. The CDR3 DNA follows: TGTGCCAGCAGTATCCTTGAGGGGACTAGCGGGGGAAAACAGTACTTC. Amino acid sequence: CASSILEGTSGGKQYF.

V gene TRBV7-9 combines with J gene TRBJ1-6; D is ambiguous. The CDR3 is 15 residues long. Trimming cost V 8 bases and J 8 bases, with 19 bases left between them. Germline assignment: CDR1 SEHNR and CDR2 FQNEAQ (reference sequence). DNA for the CDR3: TGTGCCAGCCGTAATCGGATCGAAGCGGATTCACCCCTCCACTTT. As protein: CASRNRIEADSPLHF. The full variable domain, with the rest looked up from reference TRBV7-9 and TRBJ1-6, is DTGVSQNPRHKITKRGQNVTFRCDPISEHNRLYWYRQTLGQGPEFLTYFQNEAQLEKSRLLSDRFSAERPKGSFSTLEIQRTEQGDSAMYLCASRNRIEADSPLHFGNGTRLTVT.

The rearrangement uses TRBV6-6 and TRBJ1-1; 7 nucleotides line up with TRBD1. CDR1 and CDR2 (germline): MNHNY, SVGAGI (reference sequence). The ends lost 0 bases at V and 7 bases at J; junction bases unmatched: 11. The CDR3 is made up of 16 amino acids. CDR3 sequence: CASSYSTEGARFEAFF. Written as DNA, the CDR3 is TGTGCCAGCAGTTACTCGACGGAGGGGGCCAGATTTGAAGCTTTCTTT.

The V call is TRBV2, the J call TRBJ2-7; D is perhaps TRBD1 (6 bases). This CDR3 comprises 13 residues. Trimming removed 6 bases from V and 3 bases from J, with 12 bases in between. Per the germline V gene, CDR1 is SNHLY and CDR2 is FYNNEI. In DNA, the CDR3 is TGTGCCAGCAGCGTCCCGGGACACTACGAGCAGTACTTC. This codes for CASSVPGHYEQYF. The full variable domain, with the rest looked up from reference TRBV2 and TRBJ2-7, is EPEVTQTPSHQVTQMGQEVILRCVPISNHLYFYWYRQILGQKVEFLVSFYNNEISEKSEIFDDQFSVERPDGSNFTLKIRSTKLEDSAMYFCASSVPGHYEQYFGPGTRLTVT.

The rearrangement links TRBV19 to TRBJ1-4; 12 positions match TRBD1. With V trimmed by 6 bases and J by 7 bases, 6 bases remained unmatched. The CDR3 contains 15 residues. Germline V gene lookup returns CDR1 LNHDA and CDR2 SQIVND (reference sequence). Here the CDR3 reads CASRHGTGGGEKLFF. The CDR3 nucleotides read TGTGCCAGTAGACACGGGACAGGGGGCGGTGAAAAACTGTTTTTT.